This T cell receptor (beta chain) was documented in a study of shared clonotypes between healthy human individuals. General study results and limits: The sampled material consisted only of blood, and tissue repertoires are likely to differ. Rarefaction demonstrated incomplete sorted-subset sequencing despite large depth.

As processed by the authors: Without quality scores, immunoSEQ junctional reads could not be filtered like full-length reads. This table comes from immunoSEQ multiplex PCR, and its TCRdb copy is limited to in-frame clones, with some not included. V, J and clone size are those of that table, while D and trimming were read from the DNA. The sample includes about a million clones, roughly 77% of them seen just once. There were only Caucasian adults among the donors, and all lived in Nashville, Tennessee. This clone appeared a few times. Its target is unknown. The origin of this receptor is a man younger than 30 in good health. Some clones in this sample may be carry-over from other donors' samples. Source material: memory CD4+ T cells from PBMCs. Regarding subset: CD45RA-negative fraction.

The CDR3 DNA reads as TGTGCCAGCAGCAGGCGGACAGCCACTAATGAAAAACTGTTTTTT. As protein: CASSRRTATNEKLFF. The chain recombines TRBV9 with TRBJ1-4, with TRBD1 as a possible D gene (6 bases). V was clipped by 4 bases and J by 2 bases, with 12 bases between them. CDR1 and CDR2 from the germline V gene are SGDLS and YYNGEE. The CDR3 extends over 15 amino acids. Looking up the rest from reference TRBV9 and TRBJ1-4 gives the full variable domain: DSGVTQTPKHLITATGQRVTLRCSPRSGDLSVYWYQQSLDQGLQFLIQYYNGEERAKGNILERFSAQQFPDLHSELNLSSLELGDSALYFCASSRRTATNEKLFFGSGTQLSVL.